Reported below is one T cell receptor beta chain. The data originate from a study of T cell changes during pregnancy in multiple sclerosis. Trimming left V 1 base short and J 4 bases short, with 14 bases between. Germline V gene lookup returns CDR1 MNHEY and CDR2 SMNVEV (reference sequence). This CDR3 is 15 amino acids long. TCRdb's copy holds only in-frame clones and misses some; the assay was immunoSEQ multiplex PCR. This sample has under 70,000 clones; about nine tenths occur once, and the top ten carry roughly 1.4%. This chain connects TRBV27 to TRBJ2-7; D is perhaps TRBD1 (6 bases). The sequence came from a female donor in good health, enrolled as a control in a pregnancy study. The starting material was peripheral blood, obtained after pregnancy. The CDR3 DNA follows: TGTGCCAGCAGTTTATTAGGCCAGGGGAGTTACGAGCAGTACTTC. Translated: CASSLLGQGSYEQYF.